These 26 T cell receptor beta chains were all obtained from the same sample, sequenced in a study of T-cell reconstitution after alpha-beta-depleted transplantation in children. Unique molecular identifiers were built into the TCRbeta library. TCRdb fed the PCR reads into MiXCR, producing one record per CDR3 protein. The table has approximately 190,000 distinct CDR3 sequences, 5.5% to 7% seen once. The input for sequencing was PBMCs, taken before TCRalphabeta/CD19-depleted stem cell transplant. These receptors came from a girl in the first two years of life with combined immunodeficiency, due to receive a stem cell transplant.

This clonotype was seen at least ten times. V and J are TRBV4-1 and TRBJ1-2; no clear D. V dropped 4 bases and J dropped 4 bases, with 16 bases sitting between them. In germline, CDR1 is MGHRA, CDR2 YSYEKL. The CDR3 is made up of 15 amino acids. For the CDR3, the DNA is TGCGCCAGCAGCCCATACTCCGGGTCGACCTATGGCTACACCTTC. Translation: CASSPYSGSTYGYTF.

In its sample, this clonotype was seen many times. The chain joins TRBV12-3 or TRBV12-4 to TRBJ2-5; no reliable D call. This CDR3 region has 13 residues. V was trimmed by 2 bases and J by 1 base, leaving 5 bases between them. The CDR3 protein is CASSLRVQETQYF. The CDR3 bases are TGTGCCAGCAGTTTACGCGTCCAAGAGACCCAGTACTTC.

In its sample, this clonotype was seen many times. The chain has TRBV4-3 and TRBJ2-1; D call uncertain. The length of the CDR3 is 17 residues. The germline gives CDR1 LGHNA, CDR2 YSLEER. V lost 4 bases, J lost 0 bases, and 16 bases lay in between. The CDR3 spells CASSPDPVPSSYNEQFF. The CDR3 DNA reads as TGCGCCAGCAGCCCAGACCCCGTTCCGAGCTCCTACAATGAGCAGTTCTTC.

Ten or more counts support this clonotype. The chain combines TRBV12-3 or TRBV12-4 with TRBJ2-3; either TRBD1 or TRBD2 may fit D (5 bases each). This CDR3 is built from 14 residues. Trimming removed 7 bases from V and 6 bases from J, with 17 bases in between. The CDR3 sequence is CASTWARGEDTQYF. DNA of the CDR3: TGTGCCAGCACATGGGCTAGGGGAGAGGATACGCAGTATTTT.

This clonotype was seen at least ten times. This chain connects TRBV6-5 to TRBJ2-7, with 8 bases aligning to TRBD2. This CDR3 has 15 residues. V lost 2 bases, J lost 13 bases, and 16 bases stayed unmatched. The V gene's germline CDR1 is MNHEY and CDR2 SVGAGI. The CDR3 spells CASSYPLAGGFRGYF. CDR3 coding DNA: TGTGCCAGCAGTTACCCTCTAGCGGGTGGTTTCAGGGGATACTTC.

This chain uses TRBV7-6 with TRBJ2-6; D is perhaps TRBD1 (5 bases). The CDR3 extends over 17 amino acids. The germline gives CDR1 SGHVS, CDR2 FNYEAQ. V lost 4 bases and J 0 bases, leaving 13 bases between the germline ends. CDR3 loop: CASSSVGVSSGANVLTF. The CDR3 DNA reads TGTGCCAGCAGCTCCGTAGGGGTCAGCTCTGGGGCCAACGTCCTGACTTTC.

The sample holds many counts of this clonotype. The chain combines TRBV12-3 or TRBV12-4 with TRBJ2-1; D may match TRBD1 or TRBD2 (5 bases each). This CDR3 comprises 16 residues. Trimming took off 5 bases at V and 4 bases at J, with 18 bases between the two ends. The CDR3 here is CASSSLDEGRYNEQFF. CDR3 bases: TGTGCCAGCAGTAGCCTTGACGAGGGGCGATACAATGAGCAGTTCTTC.

This clonotype was observed at least ten times. The rearrangement joins TRBV12-3 or TRBV12-4 to TRBJ1-1; D may be TRBD1 (6 bases). Between the trimmed V and J ends, which lost 5 bases and 4 bases, there was a span of 17 bases. This CDR3 is 15 amino acids long. CDR3 amino acids: CASSLEGGFGTEAFF. In nucleotides, the CDR3 is TGTGCCAGCAGTCTCGAAGGGGGGTTTGGCACTGAAGCTTTCTTT.

This clonotype was picked up many times. The CDR3 DNA follows: TGTGCCAGCAGTCCCCGAGGGGTCACTGAAGCTTTCTTT. It yields the protein CASSPRGVTEAFF. The chain combines TRBV12-3 or TRBV12-4 with TRBJ1-1; TRBD1 might be the D (5 bases). The CDR3 is 13 amino acids. The V end was cut by 5 bases, the J end by 4 bases, with 11 bases between.

This clonotype has ten or more counts. This chain links TRBV29-1 with TRBJ1-4; the D gene is possibly TRBD1 (5 bases). The ends were cut back, 4 bases at V and 5 bases at J, with 11 bases in the middle. The CDR3 extends over 13 amino acids. The germline V gene encodes CDR1 SQVTM and CDR2 ANQGSEA. CDR3 DNA: TGCAGCGTTGGTTGGGGCCCCAATGAAAAACTGTTTTTT. Translating gives CSVGWGPNEKLFF. Together with reference TRBV29-1 and TRBJ1-4, the CDR3 gives the full variable domain: SAVISQKPSRDICQRGTSLTIQCQVDSQVTMMFWYRQQPGQSLTLIATANQGSEATYESGFVIDKFPISRPNLTFSTLTVSNMSPEDSSIYLCSVGWGPNEKLFFGSGTQLSVL.

This clonotype has a count of ten or more. The rearrangement links TRBV6-5 to TRBJ2-5; D gene ambiguous. Germline CDR1 reads MNHEY; CDR2 reads SVGAGI. The CDR3 has 14 residues. Trimming removed 2 bases at V and 1 base at J, with 8 bases between. The CDR3 spells CASSYRLGQETQYF. The CDR3 nucleotides read TGTGCCAGCAGTTACCGGCTCGGCCAAGAGACCCAGTACTTC.

This clonotype was seen many times. In DNA, the CDR3 is TGCGCCAGCAGGGGCGGGTACGAGCAGTACTTC. Protein: CASRGGYEQYF. The chain carries TRBV5-1 and TRBJ2-7; D might be TRBD2 (5 bases). CDR3 size: 11 residues. The V gene lost 5 bases and the J gene lost 4 bases, with 7 bases spanning the gap. Germline V gene lookup returns CDR1 SGHRS and CDR2 YFSETQ.

This clonotype occurred a few times. J is TRBJ2-4 and V is TRBV4-3, with 10 bases identical to TRBD2. V trimming: 4 bases; J trimming: 1 base; junction bases outside the gene matches: 10. The germline gives CDR1 LGHNA, CDR2 YSLEER. CDR3 size: 18 residues. CDR3 DNA sequence: TGCGCCAGCAGCCCCCGGTGGCTAGCGGGAGTCGCCAAAAACATTCAGTACTTC. Its protein is CASSPRWLAGVAKNIQYF.

This clonotype was observed a few times. The V gene is TRBV28, the J gene TRBJ2-1; 14 nucleotides line up with TRBD2. The CDR3 spans 17 residues. V lost 5 bases to trimming and J lost 9 bases; unmatched junction nucleotides: 12. CDR1 is MDHEN and CDR2 is SYDVKM in the germline V gene. The CDR3 DNA follows: TGTGCCAGCAGTACCTATCGTGGGACTAGCGGGAGAGGTGAGCAGTTCTTC. Translated: CASSTYRGTSGRGEQFF.

This clonotype was seen repeatedly, ten times or more. Here the CDR3 DNA reads TGTGCCAGCAGTTCTACGGCCCCCTACGAGCAGTACTTC. This translates into CASSSTAPYEQYF. This sequence joins TRBV12-3 or TRBV12-4 and TRBJ2-7; D ambiguous. The CDR3 runs 13 residues. Trimming removed 4 bases at V and 2 bases at J, with 9 bases between.

This clonotype was seen ten or more times. The CDR3 bases are TGTGCCAGCAGCCAAGCGGGAGCCTACGAGCAGTACTTC. Amino acid sequence: CASSQAGAYEQYF. This rearrangement joins TRBV3-1 to TRBJ2-7, with D possibly being TRBD2 (6 bases). Germline V lookup: CDR1 LGHDT, CDR2 YNNKEL (reference sequence). This CDR3 has 13 amino acids. The V and J ends lost 1 base and 2 bases respectively, with 6 bases between them.

At least ten counts were recorded for this clonotype. The chain uses TRBV7-9 and TRBJ2-7; maybe TRBD2 (6 bases). CDR3 length: 16 residues. Germline V lookup: CDR1 SEHNR, CDR2 FQNEAQ (reference sequence). The ends were cut back, 6 bases at V and 2 bases at J, with 20 bases in the middle. DNA for the CDR3: TGTGCCAGCAGGGGAGACAGCTTCAGCGGGCCCTACGAGCAGTACTTC. Translation: CASRGDSFSGPYEQYF.

Note on this clonotype: A read error is possible here, since a much larger clone lies one base away. This chain links TRBV11-2 with TRBJ1-1; perhaps TRBD1 as D (6 bases). The length of the CDR3 is 14 residues. Looked up from germline, CDR1 is SGHAT and CDR2 is FQNNGV. This chain's CDR3 is CASSPLGGQGKALF. As DNA, the CDR3 is TGTGCCAGCAGCCCCTTGGGGGGCCAGGGGAAAGCTCTCTTT.

This clonotype was recorded many times. V and J are TRBV12-3 or TRBV12-4 and TRBJ2-1, with TRBD2 matching 8 bases. The length of the CDR3 is 14 residues. Trimming cost V 7 bases and J 5 bases; bases outside gene matches: 7. CDR3: CASTLAGQNNEQFF. CDR3 DNA: TGTGCCAGCACCTTAGCGGGACAAAACAATGAGCAGTTCTTC.

This clonotype came up many times. The chain employs TRBV4-1 and TRBJ1-2; weak D call: TRBD1 (5 bases). Germline V gives CDR1 MGHRA, CDR2 YSYEKL. The CDR3 extends over 15 amino acids. Trimming took 1 base from V and 1 from J, leaving 10 bases between them. CDR3: CASSQVGDLNYGYTF. CDR3 coding DNA: TGCGCCAGCAGCCAAGTAGGGGATCTTAACTATGGCTACACCTTC.

This clonotype appeared many times. This rearrangement joins TRBV25-1 to TRBJ2-1; 9 bases map to TRBD2. CDR1 and CDR2 (germline): MGHDK, SYGVNS. Trimming removed 0 bases from V and 0 bases from J; junction bases left unmatched: 6. The CDR3 is 18 amino acids. This CDR3 is CASSEYFGSGSSYNEQFF. The CDR3 nucleotides are TGTGCCAGCAGTGAATACTTTGGTAGCGGGAGCTCCTACAATGAGCAGTTCTTC.

The CDR3 protein is CASCYLAGGSYRPNEQFF. As DNA, the CDR3 is TGTGCCAGCTGTTATCTAGCGGGAGGATCCTACCGCCCTAATGAGCAGTTCTTC. This chain connects TRBV2 to TRBJ2-1; TRBD2 matches 11 bases. The CDR3 extends over 18 amino acids. Germline V gives CDR1 SNHLY, CDR2 FYNNEI. V was pared by 8 bases and J by 7 bases, with 19 bases of the junction left unmatched.

This clonotype was recorded at least ten times. The chain employs TRBV27 and TRBJ2-1, with 14 bases matching TRBD2. CDR3 length: 16 amino acids. With 3 bases clipped from V and 7 bases from J, the junction kept 5 bases outside the gene matches. Germline V gives CDR1 MNHEY, CDR2 SMNVEV (reference sequence). As DNA, the CDR3 is TGTGCCAGCAGTTTCGGGACTAGCGGGAGTAGGAATGAGCAGTTCTTC. Translating gives CASSFGTSGSRNEQFF.

This clonotype was observed many times. The chain is built from TRBV20-1 and TRBJ2-1, with 8 bases identical to TRBD2. Germline-derived CDR1 and CDR2 are DFQATT and SNEGSKA (reference sequence). V dropped 0 bases and J dropped 3; count of bases not matched to a gene: 10. The CDR3 contains 17 residues. CDR3 region: CSARDHPGRALYNEQFF. The CDR3 nucleotides are TGCAGTGCTAGAGATCACCCCGGGAGGGCCCTCTACAATGAGCAGTTCTTC.

At least ten counts were recorded for this clonotype. The chain links TRBV15 to TRBJ1-5, with 10 nucleotides matching TRBD1. Germline V gene lookup returns CDR1 LNHNV and CDR2 YYDKDF (reference sequence). Trimming removed 0 bases from V and 6 bases from J; junction bases left unmatched: 2. The CDR3 has 15 amino acids. The CDR3 region is CATSRDRTGGQPQHF. The CDR3 DNA reads TGTGCCACCAGCAGAGACAGGACAGGGGGTCAGCCCCAGCATTTT.

This clonotype was observed many times. The J gene is TRBJ2-2, the V gene TRBV4-1, with 9 bases aligning to TRBD1. J lost 4 bases, V lost 4 bases, and 7 bases had no gene match. Germline loops: CDR1 MGHRA, CDR2 YSYEKL. The CDR3 runs 16 residues. CDR3: CASSPRDRAVTGELFF. CDR3 in DNA: TGCGCCAGCAGCCCGAGGGACAGGGCGGTCACCGGGGAGCTGTTTTTT.